Listed here are 8 T cell receptor beta chains from one sample, sequenced in a study of siplizumab effects on memory and regulatory T cells. Sequencing used immunoSEQ multiplex PCR; TCRdb keeps in-frame clones, though not all of them. The top ten hold 0.95% to 1.4% of the sample, which has about 56,000 clones, 95% to 98% seen once. The sample comprised naive CD8+ T cells sorted from blood. Receptors originate from a human donor in good health.

The chain carries TRBV6-1 and TRBJ2-7; tentative D call: TRBD1 (5 bases). Trimming took off 2 bases at V and 7 bases at J, with 24 bases between the two ends. Germline values: CDR1 MNHNS, CDR2 SASEGT. The CDR3 has 17 residues. For the CDR3, the DNA is TGTGCCAGCAGTGAAATAAAGGCTTCTGGGGCGTCGGGTGAGCAGTACTTC. Its protein is CASSEIKASGASGEQYF.

J is TRBJ2-1 and V is TRBV9; 9 bases are shared with TRBD2. V shed 0 bases and J 7 bases; nucleotides not matched to a gene: 5. Germline V lookup: CDR1 SGDLS, CDR2 YYNGEE. The CDR3 runs to 15 residues. CDR3 amino acids: CASSVGGRGWNEQFF. CDR3 coding DNA: TGTGCCAGCAGCGTAGGCGGGAGGGGGTGGAATGAGCAGTTCTTC. The full variable domain, its missing parts supplied by reference TRBV9 and TRBJ2-1, is DSGVTQTPKHLITATGQRVTLRCSPRSGDLSVYWYQQSLDQGLQFLIQYYNGEERAKGNILERFSAQQFPDLHSELNLSSLELGDSALYFCASSVGGRGWNEQFFGPGTRLTVL.

The rearrangement uses TRBV29-1 and TRBJ2-7; 10 bases fit TRBD1. The CDR3 totals 13 residues. V shed 6 bases, J shed 1 base, and the junction held 3 bases outside the gene matches. Germline CDR1 reads SQVTM; CDR2 reads ANQGSEA. CDR3 sequence: CSVGTGESYEQYF. The CDR3 nucleotides are TGCAGCGTCGGGACAGGGGAGTCCTACGAGCAGTACTTC.

The chain has TRBV30 and TRBJ2-7, with TRBD2 matching 11 bases. The junction had 3 bases not matched to a gene; V was cut back by 0 bases and J by 2 bases. The germline gives CDR1 GTSNPN, CDR2 SVGIG (reference sequence). The CDR3 runs to 15 residues. Written as DNA, the CDR3 is TGTGCCTGGAGTGTACCGACTAGCGGGACCTACGAGCAGTACTTC. Protein product: CAWSVPTSGTYEQYF.

The genes are TRBV19 and TRBJ1-2, with unresolved D. The CDR3 sequence is 15 residues long. V was trimmed by 0 bases and J by 0 bases, leaving 8 bases between them. Germline values: CDR1 LNHDA, CDR2 SQIVND (reference sequence). CDR3 protein: CASSIEAGANYGYTF. The CDR3 region has the DNA TGTGCCAGTAGTATAGAAGCAGGCGCTAACTATGGCTACACCTTC.

V gene TRBV28 combines with J gene TRBJ1-2; a weak D match, TRBD1 (5 bases). Trimming left V 7 bases short and J 6 bases short, with 15 bases between. CDR1 is MDHEN, CDR2 SYDVKM, per germline. There are 13 residues in the CDR3. The CDR3 loop reads CASKAGRGDGYTF. Written as DNA, the CDR3 is TGTGCCAGCAAGGCAGGGCGAGGCGATGGCTACACCTTC.

V is TRBV7-9 and J is TRBJ2-1; D might be TRBD1 or TRBD2, each matching 5 bases. Trimming took off 5 bases at V and 5 bases at J, with 10 bases between the two ends. The CDR3 has 13 amino acids. Germline CDR1 reads SEHNR; CDR2 reads FQNEAQ (reference sequence). In DNA, the CDR3 is TGTGCCAGCAGCCCTGGGGGTAACAATGAGCAGTTCTTC. It specifies CASSPGGNNEQFF. Full variable domain (rest looked up from reference TRBV7-9 and TRBJ2-1): DTGVSQNPRHKITKRGQNVTFRCDPISEHNRLYWYRQTLGQGPEFLTYFQNEAQLEKSRLLSDRFSAERPKGSFSTLEIQRTEQGDSAMYLCASSPGGNNEQFFGPGTRLTVL.

This chain connects TRBV27 to TRBJ1-4, with D unresolved. This CDR3 is 11 amino acids long. Germline V CDR1 and CDR2: MNHEY, SMNVEV (reference sequence). V shed 5 bases and J shed 10 bases, with 8 bases lying between them. The CDR3 protein is CASSPGGKLFF. The DNA of the CDR3 is TGTGCCAGCAGTCCGGGTGGAAAACTGTTTTTT. The full variable domain, rest sourced from reference TRBV27 and TRBJ1-4, is EAQVTQNPRYLITVTGKKLTVTCSQNMNHEYMSWYRQDPGLGLRQIYYSMNVEVTDKGDVPEGYKVSRKEKRNFPLILESPSPNQTSLYFCASSPGGKLFFGSGTQLSVL.